The entry below gives a single T cell receptor (beta chain) sequence along with its context. Antigen: not known. Repertoires were generated with immunoSEQ multiplex PCR, while TCRdb's copy carries only in-frame clones and drops some. The repertoire holds 99,000 or so clones, with 85% to 95% as singletons. This specimen belongs to a study of siplizumab effects on memory and regulatory T cells. Study results and limitations: Assignment of a naive or memory phenotype failed for roughly 80-95% of the proliferating CD4+ or CD8+ clones.

The TCR was taken from a human donor in good health. The material sequenced was CD4+ T cells sorted from blood.

CDR3 protein: CASSPPNGGNTGELFF. The DNA of the CDR3 is TGTGCCAGCTCACCACCGAACGGGGGGAACACCGGGGAGCTGTTTTTT. V and J are TRBV18 and TRBJ2-2; tentatively, D is TRBD2 (6 bases). The ends were cut back, 0 bases at V and 1 base at J, with 9 bases in the middle. This CDR3 region has 16 residues. From germline, CDR1 is KGHSH and CDR2 LQKENI.